These T cell receptor beta chains were read from a single sample in a study of blood T cell repertoires in COVID-19. The repertoire was sequenced with immunoSEQ multiplex PCR; TCRdb's copy has only in-frame clones and lacks some. The data show about 220,000 clones, approximately 85% seen once. The sequenced sample was peripheral blood. The receptors were sampled from a woman in her 70s with COVID-19, enrolled during active disease. CDR3s include the opening cysteine and the closing phenylalanine or tryptophan. The D gene is left open where the match is weak. The size entry is marked missing in some rows and otherwise reads once, few, many or a size class.

j_gene: TRBJ1-2
d_gene: .
v_gene: TRBV30
abundance: few
CDR3aa: CAWSPNRVGYTF
CDR3nt: TGTGCCTGGAGCCCCAACAGGGTTGGCTACACCTTC

j_gene: TRBJ2-5
d_gene: TRBD1
v_gene: TRBV7-7
abundance: .
CDR3aa: CASSLTRTGETQYF
CDR3nt: TGTGCTAGCAGCTTAACAAGGACAGGGGAGACCCAGTACTTC

j_gene: TRBJ1-2
d_gene: TRBD1
v_gene: TRBV6-6
abundance: .
CDR3aa: CASSPNRGLRGYTF
CDR3nt: TGTGCCAGCAGTCCAAACAGGGGGCTCCGGGGCTACACCTTC

j_gene: TRBJ2-2
d_gene: TRBD2
v_gene: TRBV5-1
abundance: .
CDR3aa: CASSLRTSGDNTGELFF
CDR3nt: TGCGCCAGCAGCCTGAGGACTAGCGGGGACAACACCGGGGAGCTGTTTTTT

j_gene: TRBJ1-1
d_gene: .
v_gene: TRBV12-5
abundance: .
CDR3aa: CASGLGGGTEAFF
CDR3nt: TGTGCTAGTGGTTTGGGAGGGGGCACTGAAGCTTTCTTT

j_gene: TRBJ1-2
d_gene: TRBD1
v_gene: TRBV6-5
abundance: .
CDR3aa: CASSYQGDYGYTF
CDR3nt: TGTGCCAGCAGTTACCAGGGGGACTATGGCTACACCTTC

j_gene: TRBJ2-2
d_gene: TRBD1
v_gene: TRBV6-2/TRBV6-3
abundance: .
CDR3aa: CASSNGDRKGELFF
CDR3nt: TGTGCCAGCAGCAACGGGGACAGGAAAGGGGAGCTGTTTTTT

j_gene: TRBJ1-1
d_gene: TRBD1
v_gene: TRBV7-9
abundance: .
CDR3aa: CASSLVQGGPNTEAFF
CDR3nt: TGTGCCAGCAGCTTAGTGCAGGGGGGTCCCAACACTGAAGCTTTCTTT

j_gene: TRBJ1-5
d_gene: .
v_gene: TRBV19
abundance: .
CDR3aa: CASSIGGGRNNQPQHF
CDR3nt: TGTGCCAGTAGTATTGGGGGAGGGAGGAATAATCAGCCCCAGCATTTT

j_gene: TRBJ1-2
d_gene: .
v_gene: TRBV7-8
abundance: .
CDR3aa: CASRLTGYSPGHYGYTF
CDR3nt: TGTGCCAGCAGGCTCACAGGGTACTCCCCGGGGCACTATGGCTACACCTTC

j_gene: TRBJ2-7
d_gene: .
v_gene: TRBV7-2
abundance: .
CDR3aa: CASSSGHPYEQYF
CDR3nt: TGTGCCAGCAGCTCGGGACACCCCTACGAGCAGTACTTC

j_gene: TRBJ1-3
d_gene: .
v_gene: TRBV18
abundance: .
CDR3aa: CASSPTRAPSGNTIYF
CDR3nt: TGTGCCAGCTCACCGACGCGGGCCCCCTCTGGAAACACCATATATTTT

j_gene: TRBJ1-2
d_gene: .
v_gene: TRBV2
abundance: .
CDR3aa: CASSGNSNYGYTF
CDR3nt: TGTGCCAGCAGTGGTAACAGCAACTATGGCTACACCTTC

j_gene: TRBJ1-2
d_gene: TRBD1
v_gene: TRBV25-1
abundance: .
CDR3aa: CASSRGQGASGYTF
CDR3nt: TGTGCCAGCAGTAGAGGACAGGGGGCTTCTGGCTACACCTTC

j_gene: TRBJ1-1
d_gene: .
v_gene: TRBV19
abundance: .
CDR3aa: CASTMGRVTEAFF
CDR3nt: TGTGCCAGTACGATGGGCCGCGTGACTGAAGCTTTCTTT

j_gene: TRBJ1-4
d_gene: .
v_gene: TRBV4-1
abundance: .
CDR3aa: CASSLSSQGPGEKLFF
CDR3nt: TGCGCCAGCAGCCTTTCCTCACAGGGCCCGGGTGAAAAACTGTTTTTT

j_gene: TRBJ2-7
d_gene: TRBD1
v_gene: TRBV5-6
abundance: .
CDR3aa: CASSLGDSLYEQYF
CDR3nt: TGTGCCAGCAGCCTGGGGGACAGCCTCTACGAGCAGTACTTC